These 27 T cell receptor beta chains were sequenced from one sample in a study of cytotoxic CD8 clonotypes in ibrutinib-treated CLL. Profiling relied on immunoSEQ multiplex PCR, and the TCRdb table lists in-frame clones only, not all of them. The sample consists of fewer than 90,000 clones, under 70% of them appearing once. Source: PBMCs, taken after 12 months of ibrutinib treatment. The source is a human donor with chronic lymphocytic leukemia.

The chain joins TRBV5-6 to TRBJ2-6; D ambiguous. V was cut by 0 bases and J by 2 bases, with 6 bases left in between. The germline CDR1 and CDR2 sequences are SGHDT and YYEEEE. The CDR3 length is 15 residues. DNA for the CDR3: TGTGCCAGCAGCTTGGTTGGGACTGGGGCCAACGTCCTGACTTTC. Amino acids: CASSLVGTGANVLTF.

This sequence joins TRBV5-1 and TRBJ2-5; either TRBD1 or TRBD2 may supply D (5 bases each). Germline V gene data show CDR1 as SGHRS and CDR2 as YFSETQ. The CDR3 covers 15 residues. V lost 3 bases and J lost 5, with 17 bases in between. The CDR3 is CASSSLSVGTETQYF. CDR3 sequence (DNA): TGCGCCAGCAGCTCGTTGTCCGTGGGGACCGAGACCCAGTACTTC.

This chain's CDR3 is CASSDYLSNQPQHF. CDR3 in DNA: TGTGCCAGCAGTGACTATCTTAGCAATCAGCCCCAGCATTTT. This rearrangement joins TRBV25-1 to TRBJ1-5, with D uncertain. Trimming stripped 3 bases from V and 0 bases from J, with 6 bases between. The CDR3 extends over 14 amino acids. The germline gives CDR1 MGHDK, CDR2 SYGVNS.

The chain is built from TRBV5-4 and TRBJ2-7; 7 bases fit TRBD1. The V segment lost 0 bases and the J segment 1 base; nucleotides outside the gene matches: 10. CDR3 length: 17 residues. CDR1 is SGHNT, CDR2 YYREEE, per germline (reference sequence). CDR3 bases: TGTGCCAGCAGCTTGGGGGGTGGCCAGGGGGTATCCTACGAGCAGTACTTC. Its protein is CASSLGGGQGVSYEQYF.

The rearrangement joins TRBV5-4 to TRBJ2-4, with 8 bases matching TRBD1. Germline loops: CDR1 SGHNT, CDR2 YYREEE (reference sequence). The V and J ends lost 3 bases and 4 bases, in that order; junction bases with no gene match: 3. This CDR3 contains 14 residues. Here the CDR3 reads CASSSRTGKNIQYF. CDR3 nucleotide sequence: TGTGCCAGCAGCTCCCGGACAGGGAAAAACATTCAGTACTTC.

The sample holds a few counts of this clone. The rearrangement uses TRBV5-6 and TRBJ1-2, with D perhaps matching TRBD1 (5 bases). V was clipped by 0 bases and J by 0 bases, with 6 bases between them. CDR3 length equals 14 residues. The V gene's germline CDR1 is SGHDT and CDR2 YYEEEE. The CDR3 here is CASSLATANYGYTF. The CDR3 bases are TGTGCCAGCAGCTTGGCGACAGCTAACTATGGCTACACCTTC.

This clone showed up just a few times. The chain joins TRBV19 to TRBJ1-5, with TRBD1 identical over 7 bases. V lost 5 bases to trimming and J lost 1 base; unmatched junction nucleotides: 8. CDR3 length: 16 residues. Germline loops: CDR1 LNHDA, CDR2 SQIVND (reference sequence). The CDR3 nucleotides read TGTGCCAGTAGTCCCCGACAGGGTGTGAGCAATCAGCCCCAGCATTTT. It yields the protein CASSPRQGVSNQPQHF.

As regards this clone: It is unclear where the CDR3 begins or ends on the DNA, so no DNA is shown, and the CDR3 is as TCRdb lists it. The CDR3 spells CASSFGNGGFETQYF. The V and J genes are TRBV7-2 and TRBJ2-5. Per germline, CDR1 SGHTA and CDR2 FQGNSA. The CDR3 has 15 residues if both end residues are counted.

The chain uses TRBV5-3 and TRBJ1-1; 7 nucleotides match TRBD1. TRBV5-3 is annotated as an ORF whose role is uncertain. The CDR3 length is 18 residues. V dropped 8 bases and J dropped 1; count of bases not matched to a gene: 20. The CDR3 spells CASTSQGRSKKKNTEAFF. For the CDR3, the DNA is TGTGCCAGTACGTCACAGGGGAGATCTAAGAAAAAGAACACTGAAGCTTTCTTT.

The rearrangement joins TRBV10-3 to TRBJ2-1; D tentatively fits TRBD1 or TRBD2 (5 bases each). CDR3 size: 12 residues. Trimming shortened V by 4 bases and J by 12 bases, and 13 bases separated the two germline ends. Germline loops: CDR1 ENHRY, CDR2 SYGVKD. CDR3 protein: CAISAAGAGQFF. CDR3 sequence (DNA): TGTGCCATCAGTGCAGCTGGGGCGGGGCAGTTCTTC.

The CDR3 nucleotides are TGTGCCTGGAGTGTAGACCCTTTGAATGAGCAGTTCTTC. It is translated as CAWSVDPLNEQFF. The chain links TRBV30 to TRBJ2-1; no firm D call. CDR1 GTSNPN and CDR2 SVGIG come from the germline V gene (reference sequence). The CDR3 loop spans 13 amino acids. V was shortened by 0 bases and J by 7 bases, with 10 bases between the two germline ends.

This clone was observed a handful of times. The chain joins TRBV7-6 to TRBJ2-6, with 10 bases identical to TRBD1. Germline V gene data show CDR1 as SGHVS and CDR2 as FNYEAQ. The V segment lost 5 bases and the J segment 0 bases; nucleotides outside the gene matches: 1. CDR3 length: 16 residues. Here the CDR3 reads CASSGQGGSGANVLTF. CDR3 in DNA: TGTGCCAGCAGCGGACAGGGGGGCTCTGGGGCCAACGTCCTGACTTTC.

The chain joins TRBV6-5 to TRBJ2-7, with D possibly matching TRBD2 (7 bases). From germline, CDR1 is MNHEY and CDR2 SVGAGI. V lost 1 base, J lost 4 bases, and 14 bases lay in between. The CDR3 totals 15 residues. The CDR3 DNA sequence: TGTGCCAGCAGTTACTGGGGGGGGCGGGGGTACGAGCAGTACTTC. This sequence encodes CASSYWGGRGYEQYF.

This clone was observed a handful of times. This chain links TRBV6-1 with TRBJ1-2; D gene ambiguous. Trimming pared 8 bases from V and 4 bases from J, leaving 17 bases between. The V gene's germline CDR1 is MNHNS and CDR2 SASEGT. The CDR3 extends over 14 amino acids. The CDR3 coding sequence is TGTGCCAGCTCCTTGACCCTACGCACCTATGGCTACACCTTC. This translates into CASSLTLRTYGYTF.

CDR3 sequence: CASSLDRGYNEQFF. The CDR3 bases are TGTGCCAGCAGCTTAGACCGCGGATACAATGAGCAGTTCTTC. The chain links TRBV7-7 to TRBJ2-1, with no clear D. The V end lost 1 base, the J end lost 4 bases, and 8 bases lay between the germline ends. The germline V gene encodes CDR1 SSHAT and CDR2 FNYEAQ (reference sequence). The CDR3 contains 14 residues.

The rearrangement uses TRBV6-1 and TRBJ2-2, with 10 bases lining up with TRBD2. This CDR3 is 16 amino acids long. CDR1 and CDR2 (germline): MNHNS, SASEGT. Trimming took 4 bases from V and 4 from J; bases not matched to a gene: 6. The CDR3 is CASSASSGGVTGELFF. CDR3 DNA sequence: TGTGCCAGCAGTGCGTCTAGCGGGGGAGTCACCGGGGAGCTGTTTTTT.

The genes are TRBV9 and TRBJ1-1; D remains ambiguous. The CDR3 is made up of 13 amino acids. Trimming pared 0 bases from V and 7 bases from J, leaving 10 bases between. Germline-derived CDR1 and CDR2 are SGDLS and YYNGEE. CDR3 amino acids: CASSVEHGREAFF. In DNA form, the CDR3 reads TGTGCCAGCAGCGTAGAGCACGGCCGTGAAGCTTTCTTT.

This sequence joins TRBV27 and TRBJ2-7; D might be TRBD1 (6 bases). The CDR3 totals 16 residues. CDR1 and CDR2 (germline): MNHEY, SMNVEV (reference sequence). Between the trimmed V and J ends, which lost 4 bases and 2 bases, there was a span of 18 bases. The CDR3 region is CASSWTAITLTYEQYF. In DNA form, the CDR3 reads TGTGCCAGCAGTTGGACAGCCATTACGCTCACCTACGAGCAGTACTTC.

The J gene is TRBJ2-7, the V gene TRBV5-1, with 7 nucleotides matching TRBD1. V trimming: 4 bases; J trimming: 2 bases; junction bases outside the gene matches: 3. Germline-derived CDR1 and CDR2 are SGHRS and YFSETQ. This CDR3 has 13 amino acids. The DNA of the CDR3 is TGCGCCAGCAGCCGGGGACAGACCTACGAGCAGTACTTC. Translation: CASSRGQTYEQYF.

The J gene is TRBJ1-3, the V gene TRBV29-1; D ambiguous. This CDR3 has 12 residues. Per the germline V gene, CDR1 is SQVTM and CDR2 is ANQGSEA. The CDR3 is CGLSEAQNTIYF. The CDR3 DNA is TGCGGTCTATCGGAGGCGCAAAACACCATATATTTT.

This chain connects TRBV2 to TRBJ1-3; no clear D. Germline V gene sequence: CDR1 SNHLY, CDR2 FYNNEI. The length of the CDR3 is 15 residues. V lost 2 bases and J lost 2, with 10 bases in between. The DNA for the CDR3 is TGTGCCAGCAGTGAAACGGCCGCTGCTGGAAACACCATATATTTT. Protein: CASSETAAAGNTIYF.

The chain combines TRBV2 with TRBJ2-1; D possibly corresponds to TRBD1 (6 bases). This CDR3 contains 16 residues. Trimming cost V 5 bases and J 0 bases, with 14 bases left between them. Per the germline V gene, CDR1 is SNHLY and CDR2 is FYNNEI. The CDR3 DNA is TGTGCCAGCAGTAGCACTACAGGGAGCTCCTACAATGAGCAGTTCTTC. This gives the protein CASSSTTGSSYNEQFF. The variable domain in full, with the rest retrieved from reference TRBV2 and TRBJ2-1, is EPEVTQTPSHQVTQMGQEVILRCVPISNHLYFYWYRQILGQKVEFLVSFYNNEISEKSEIFDDQFSVERPDGSNFTLKIRSTKLEDSAMYFCASSSTTGSSYNEQFFGPGTRLTVL.

The rearrangement joins TRBV27 to TRBJ2-1; D not certain. This CDR3 has 15 amino acids. Germline lookup yields CDR1 MNHEY and CDR2 SMNVEV (reference sequence). V was clipped by 5 bases and J by 10 bases, with 21 bases between them. The CDR3 nucleotides read TGTGCCAGCAGTCCAACGACACTCCTTGCGAAGGAGCAGTTCTTC. It yields the protein CASSPTTLLAKEQFF.

The rearrangement links TRBV19 to TRBJ1-5; D is unresolved. Trimming took off 3 bases at V and 3 bases at J, with 9 bases between the two ends. Per the germline V gene, CDR1 is LNHDA and CDR2 is SQIVND (reference sequence). The CDR3 loop spans 14 amino acids. The CDR3 sequence is CASSIPRFNQPQHF. The CDR3 bases are TGTGCCAGTAGTATCCCACGGTTCAATCAGCCCCAGCATTTT.

The chain employs TRBV13 and TRBJ1-1; D is unclear. Per germline, CDR1 PRHDT and CDR2 FYEKMQ (reference sequence). Trimming left V 4 bases short and J 2 bases short, with 8 bases between. The CDR3 sequence is 13 residues long. CDR3 residues: CASSSDRNTEAFF. CDR3 nucleotides: TGTGCCAGCAGCTCGGACCGTAACACTGAAGCTTTCTTT.

The genes are TRBV30 and TRBJ1-1, with a tentative D call TRBD1 (5 bases). In germline, CDR1 is GTSNPN, CDR2 SVGIG (reference sequence). This CDR3 is 15 amino acids long. Trimming removed 2 bases at V and 11 bases at J, with 24 bases between. The CDR3: CAWSHPAGTKLLAFF. The CDR3, as DNA: TGTGCCTGGAGTCACCCTGCCGGGACCAAACTCCTGGCTTTCTTT.

The V call is TRBV5-1, the J call TRBJ2-1, with TRBD2 matching over 9 bases. The J segment lost 9 bases and the V segment lost 0 bases, leaving 13 bases of the junction unmatched. This CDR3 has 17 amino acids. CDR1 SGHRS and CDR2 YFSETQ come from the germline V gene. The CDR3 region is CASSLAPPSGVLGEQFF. CDR3 DNA: TGCGCCAGCAGCTTGGCCCCCCCTAGCGGGGTCTTAGGTGAGCAGTTCTTC.